The T cell receptor (beta chain) under discussion was sequenced for a study of vaccination and CD4 T cells after COVID-19. Trimming cost V 4 bases and J 2 bases, with 12 bases left between them. This CDR3 spans 15 amino acids. Germline CDR1 is MGHDK and CDR2 is SYGVNS. The treatment was: approximately 9-day PBMC culture with coronavirus spike peptide pools or control peptides (ViraFEST assay). The study sequenced cultured CD4+ T cell DNA using the Oncomine TCR Beta short-read assay. TCRdb re-called the PCR reads with MiXCR, one entry per CDR3 protein. The repertoire holds 9,000 to 13,000 distinct CDR3 sequences, roughly half seen once, with around 8.5% in the top ten. Regarding this clonotype: Its antigen is as yet unknown.

Sequencing was carried out using CD4+ T cells from blood, cultured in vitro. The genes are TRBV25-1 and TRBJ2-1; TRBD2 is a possible D gene (5 bases). The receptor was isolated from a human donor who had recovered from COVID-19. This CDR3 is CASSVSRGAYNEQFF. The CDR3, as DNA: TGTGCCAGCAGTGTTTCACGGGGAGCCTACAATGAGCAGTTCTTC.